This T cell receptor (beta chain) appears in the sequencing data of a study of shared clonotypes between healthy human individuals. Trimming left V 2 bases short and J 1 base short, with 11 bases between. CDR1 and CDR2 (germline): MNHNY, SVGAGI (reference sequence). This CDR3 is built from 16 residues. About this clone: Its antigen is currently unknown.

Whole-study results and caveats: Of the naive CD4 clonotypes, 4% to 5% were shared across several donors.

TCRdb's table, derived via immunoSEQ multiplex PCR, lists solely in-frame clones and lacks some. The sample lists about 990,000 clones; about 84% were seen once. The TCR originated in a man aged 18 to 30 in good health. Some clones in this sample may be carry-over from other donors' samples. The sequenced sample was memory CD4+ T cells from PBMCs. The subset denotes: CD45RA-negative fraction. The chain joins TRBV6-6 to TRBJ2-2, with D maybe TRBD2 (6 bases). The chain's CDR3 is CASSYGLAMNTGELFF. CDR3 in DNA: TGTGCCAGCAGTTACGGGCTAGCGATGAACACCGGGGAGCTGTTTTTT.